Below are 4 T cell receptor beta chains sequenced from a single sample in a study of CD8 T cells in Susac syndrome (dated by TCRdb to between 2019 and 2020). Library generation was performed with the immunoSEQ multiplex PCR assay. RNA was extracted using the RNeasy kit, and about 0.45 to 1 microgram was reverse transcribed with random hexamers. TCRdb reran the public reads through fastp at Q25 and MiXCR, keeping productive beta chains. Merged by CDR3 protein, the rows form single entries marked with the most common genes and DNA. Recorded for this sample are around 170,000 distinct CDR3 sequences; approximately 96% of them occurred a single time. The ten largest account for around 0.092% of the sample. What was sequenced was CD4+ T cells from PBMCs. The origin of the receptors is a human donor with Susac syndrome.

The rearrangement uses TRBV30 and TRBJ1-2; maybe TRBD1 (5 bases). CDR1 is GTSNPN, CDR2 SVGIG, per germline (reference sequence). The CDR3 has 12 amino acids. Deletions cut 3 bases from V and 1 base from J, with 6 bases between. The CDR3 region has the DNA TGTGCCTGGAGCAGGGTTAACTATGGCTACACCTTC. It yields the protein CAWSRVNYGYTF. Complete variable domain (other parts from reference TRBV30 and TRBJ1-2): SQTIHQWPATLVQPVGSPLSLECTVEGTSNPNLYWYRQAAGRGLQLLFYSVGIGQISSEVPQNLSASRPQDRQFILSSKKLLLSDSGFYLCAWSRVNYGYTFGSGTRLTVV.

This chain connects TRBV20-1 to TRBJ2-1; 7 bases are a match to TRBD2. J lost 7 bases, V lost 6 bases, and 6 bases had no gene match. Germline assignment: CDR1 DFQATT and CDR2 SNEGSKA (reference sequence). This CDR3 has 12 residues. The CDR3 sequence: CSAGRGTNEQFF. Written as DNA, the CDR3 is TGCAGTGCGGGGCGGGGGACGAATGAGCAGTTCTTC.

This chain links TRBV6-2 or TRBV6-3 with TRBJ1-6, with 10 bases matching TRBD1. Germline CDR1 is MNHEY and CDR2 is SVGEGT. With 6 bases clipped from V and 0 bases from J, the junction kept 5 bases outside the gene matches. The CDR3 has 17 residues. The CDR3, as DNA: TGTGCCAGCAGCAATCGACAGGGGGCCTCCTATAATTCACCCCTCCACTTT. Protein product: CASSNRQGASYNSPLHF.

V and J are TRBV6-5 and TRBJ2-1; 9 nucleotides agree with TRBD1. CDR1 MNHEY and CDR2 SVGAGI come from the germline V gene. Trimming at V came to 4 bases and at J to 6 bases, leaving 1 base not matched to a gene. The CDR3 spans 13 residues. In DNA, the CDR3 is TGTGCCAGCAGTTTGGACAGGGGCAATGAGCAGTTCTTC. Translation: CASSLDRGNEQFF.